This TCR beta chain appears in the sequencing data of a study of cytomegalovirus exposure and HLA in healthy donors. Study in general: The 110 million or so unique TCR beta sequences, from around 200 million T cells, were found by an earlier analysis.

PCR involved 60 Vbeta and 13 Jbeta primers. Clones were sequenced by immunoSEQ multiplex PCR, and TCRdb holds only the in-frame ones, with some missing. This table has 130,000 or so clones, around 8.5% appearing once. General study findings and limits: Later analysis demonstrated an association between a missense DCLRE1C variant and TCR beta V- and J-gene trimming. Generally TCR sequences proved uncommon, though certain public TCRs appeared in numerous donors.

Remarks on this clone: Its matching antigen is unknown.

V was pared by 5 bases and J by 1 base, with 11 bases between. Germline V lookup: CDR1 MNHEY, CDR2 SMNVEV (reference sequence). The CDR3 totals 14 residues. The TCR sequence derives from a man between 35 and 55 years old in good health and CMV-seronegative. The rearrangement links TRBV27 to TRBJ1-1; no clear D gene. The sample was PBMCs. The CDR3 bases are TGTGCCAGCAGTACTCATAGAGGGAACACTGAAGCTTTCTTT. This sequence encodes CASSTHRGNTEAFF.